These T cell receptor beta chains were read from a single sample in a study of blood T cell repertoires in COVID-19. Assay: immunoSEQ multiplex PCR; the TCRdb copy retains only in-frame clones and omits some. The sample yields 150,000 to 190,000 clones, roughly four fifths seen once. Sequenced sample: peripheral blood. Every receptor here comes from a woman aged 80 or over with acute or convalescent COVID-19. CDR3s include the opening cysteine and the closing phenylalanine or tryptophan. The D gene is left open where the match is weak. Size tells how often a clone was seen (once, few, many) or the class of an expanded clone, and some rows leave it out.

d_gene	abundance	v_gene	j_gene	CDR3nt	CDR3aa
TRBD2	-	TRBV5-1	TRBJ2-1	TGCGCCAGCAGCTTGTGGGCGGGAGAGGGGAATGAGCAGTTCTTC	CASSLWAGEGNEQFF
TRBD2	-	TRBV5-1	TRBJ2-2	TGCGCCAGCAGCCAATTGACTAGCGGGAGGTCGAACACCGGGGAGCTGTTTTTT	CASSQLTSGRSNTGELFF
TRBD1	-	TRBV5-1	TRBJ1-6	TGCGCCAGCAGCTGGAAGGGGGACAGGGGAAATTCACCCCTCCACTTT	CASSWKGDRGNSPLHF
TRBD1	once	TRBV9	TRBJ2-5	TGTGCCAGCAGCGCAAGACAGGGGGTGGAGACCCAGTACTTC	CASSARQGVETQYF
-	-	TRBV11-2	TRBJ2-7	TGTGCCAGCAGCTTAGTCAGGGACTCCTACGAGCAGTACTTC	CASSLVRDSYEQYF
TRBD1	-	TRBV10-3	TRBJ1-1	TGTGCCATCAGTGGGACAGGTCCTCAAGCTTTCTTT	CAISGTGPQAFF
-	-	TRBV6-5	TRBJ2-5	TGTGCCAGCAGTTACAACGGGTCCCCCCAAGAGACCCAGTACTTC	CASSYNGSPQETQYF
TRBD2	-	TRBV4-2	TRBJ2-1	TGTGCCAGCAGCCAAGATGGTCTAGCGGGGAGCTCCTACAATGAGCAGTTCTTC	CASSQDGLAGSSYNEQFF
-	-	TRBV7-9	TRBJ2-1	TGTGCCAGCAGCTTAGACGGGGGACTCTACAATGAGCAGTTCTTC	CASSLDGGLYNEQFF
TRBD2	-	TRBV5-8	TRBJ2-7	TGTGCCGGCAGCTTGCTATTAGCGGGAGGTTCCGAGCAGTACTTC	CAGSLLLAGGSEQYF
-	-	TRBV6-5	TRBJ1-4	TGTGCCAGCAAAGGACAGCCCCAAGGGGATGAAAAACTGTTTTTT	CASKGQPQGDEKLFF
-	-	TRBV18	TRBJ2-1	TGTGCCAGCTCTCCCTCACTAGGCTCCTACAATGAGCAGTTCTTC	CASSPSLGSYNEQFF
TRBD2	-	TRBV6-2/TRBV6-3	TRBJ2-3	TGTGCCAGCAGTTACCCAACCAGCAGTGGGACTAGCGGGGGAGACCCAGATACGCAGTATTTT	CASSYPTSSGTSGGDPDTQYF
TRBD2	-	TRBV3-1/TRBV3-2	TRBJ2-1	TGTGCCAGCAGCCCGGGGACTAGCGTGAATAATGAGCAGTTCTTC	CASSPGTSVNNEQFF
TRBD1	-	TRBV5-1	TRBJ1-1	TGCGCCAGCAGCTTACAGGGGGCGGAGGGCACTGAAGCTTTCTTT	CASSLQGAEGTEAFF
-	-	TRBV29-1	TRBJ1-4	TGCAGCGCACAGCGTGGGGAGGATAATGAAAAACTGTTTTTT	CSAQRGEDNEKLFF
TRBD1	once	TRBV10-3	TRBJ1-1	TGTGCCACCACGACAGGGATGAACACTGAAGCTTTCTTT	CATTTGMNTEAFF
-	-	TRBV3-1/TRBV3-2	TRBJ1-6	TGTGCCAGCAGTACACCCCGCGGGGGGGGAGGAAATTCACCCCTCCACTTT	CASSTPRGGGGNSPLHF
TRBD2	-	TRBV7-9	TRBJ2-1	TGTGCCACCCCCCGGCTAGCGGCACCAGATGAGCAGTTCTTC	CATPRLAAPDEQFF
TRBD1	-	TRBV5-1	TRBJ2-3	TGCGCCAGCAGAAAACGCCCCGGACAGGGGGGCACAGATACGCAGTATTTT	CASRKRPGQGGTDTQYF
TRBD2	-	TRBV5-8	TRBJ2-1	TGTGCCAGCAGCTTTTCCGGGACTAGCGGGAGCCTCTCCTACAATGAGCAGTTCTTC	CASSFSGTSGSLSYNEQFF
TRBD1	-	TRBV27	TRBJ2-7	TGTGCCAGCAGACGGAACCCGGGACAGGGTGCGAGAACATACGAGCAGTACTTC	CASRRNPGQGARTYEQYF
TRBD1	-	TRBV28	TRBJ1-1	TGTGCCAGCAGTCCCACAGGGACAGAGAACACTGAAGCTTTCTTT	CASSPTGTENTEAFF
-	-	TRBV7-8	TRBJ1-2	TGTGCCAGCAGCTTAAGAGCGGGGGACTATGGCTACACCTTC	CASSLRAGDYGYTF
TRBD1	few	TRBV29-1	TRBJ1-2	TGCAGCGTTGAAGATCCCGCGAGGGGGCACAGCTATGGCTACACCTTC	CSVEDPARGHSYGYTF
-	-	TRBV30	TRBJ1-1	TGTGCCTGGACCGTCCAGCGGCTGAACACTGAAGCTTTCTTT	CAWTVQRLNTEAFF
-	-	TRBV12-3/TRBV12-4	TRBJ1-2	TGTGCCAGCAGTCAGGTATCGAGTGGCTACACCTTC	CASSQVSSGYTF
-	-	TRBV7-2	TRBJ2-7	TGTGCCAGCAGCTTAGGCGCCGGACAGCTGGGCTACGAGCAGTACTTC	CASSLGAGQLGYEQYF
-	once	TRBV11-3	TRBJ1-1	TGTGCCAGCAGCTTCCTGCGTGGCACTGAAGCTTTCTTT	CASSFLRGTEAFF
TRBD2	few	TRBV2	TRBJ2-5	TGTGCCAGCAGTCTAGCGGGGGGGGGCCAAGAGACCCAGTACTTC	CASSLAGGGQETQYF
-	-	TRBV5-4	TRBJ2-3	TGTGCCAGCAGCTTGGATCGAGATACGCAGTATTTT	CASSLDRDTQYF
-	-	TRBV5-1	TRBJ1-1	TGCGCCAGCAGCTTGGGGGGAGACACTGAAGCTTTCTTT	CASSLGGDTEAFF
TRBD2	-	TRBV5-1	TRBJ2-5	TGCGCCAGCAGCATCCGGACTAGCGGGAGACTCCAAGAGACCCAGTACTTC	CASSIRTSGRLQETQYF
TRBD1	-	TRBV11-2	TRBJ1-4	TGTGCCAGCAGCTTGATGGGACAGGGGGAAAAACTGTTTTTT	CASSLMGQGEKLFF
-	few	TRBV5-1	TRBJ2-7	TGCGCCAGCAGCTTGGGATCCAGTAGGAGCTCCTACGAGCAGTACTTC	CASSLGSSRSSYEQYF
-	few	TRBV11-2	TRBJ1-2	TGTGCCAGCAGCATGGGACACCCGAACTATGGCTACACCTTC	CASSMGHPNYGYTF
-	-	TRBV7-3	TRBJ2-1	TGTGCCAGCAGCTTACGGCGGGAAACCTACAATGAGCAGTTCTTC	CASSLRRETYNEQFF
TRBD1	few	TRBV5-1	TRBJ1-4	TGCGCCAGCAGCCAACAGGGGGCTCGGGAAAAACTGTTTTTT	CASSQQGAREKLFF
TRBD2	-	TRBV4-1	TRBJ2-4	TGCGCCAGCAGCCAAGAAGGGACTAGCGGGGCCCAAGCCAAAAACATTCAGTACTTC	CASSQEGTSGAQAKNIQYF
-	once	TRBV11-2	TRBJ1-5	TGTGCCAGCAGCTCCAGGTATAGCAATCAGCCCCAGCATTTT	CASSSRYSNQPQHF
TRBD1	-	TRBV15	TRBJ1-3	TGTGCCACCAGCAGAGATGTGTCGCAGGGGGCTGTCGGAAACACCATATATTTT	CATSRDVSQGAVGNTIYF
TRBD1	-	TRBV9	TRBJ1-6	TGTGCCAGCAGCGTAGGGACAGGGACCAATTCACCCCTCCACTTT	CASSVGTGTNSPLHF
-	few	TRBV4-3	TRBJ1-5	TGCGCCAGCAGCCAAGATTTGGGCGGGGCCTTGCAGCCCCAGCATTTT	CASSQDLGGALQPQHF
-	-	TRBV5-5	TRBJ1-4	TGTGCCAGCAGCTCCGTGGGCGCCGAGGAAAAACTGTTTTTT	CASSSVGAEEKLFF
TRBD1	-	TRBV5-6	TRBJ1-2	TGTGCCAGCAGCGGTAGGGGGCGATTAAACTATGGCTACACCTTC	CASSGRGRLNYGYTF
TRBD1	-	TRBV18	TRBJ1-4	TGTGCCAGCTCACCGGGACAGGGAGATGAAAAACTGTTTTTT	CASSPGQGDEKLFF
TRBD1	-	TRBV2	TRBJ1-5	TGTGCCAGCGTCGGGATAGGGGGCACCAATCAGCCCCAGCATTTT	CASVGIGGTNQPQHF
-	-	TRBV5-4	TRBJ1-6	TGTGCCAGCAAATTGGGAGGGTCGGACTATAATTCACCCCTCCACTTT	CASKLGGSDYNSPLHF
TRBD1	-	TRBV4-2	TRBJ1-1	TGTGCCAGCAGCCGTGACAGGGATAACACTGAAGCTTTCTTT	CASSRDRDNTEAFF
TRBD2	-	TRBV18	TRBJ2-7	TGTGCCAGCTCAGAGGGACTAGCGAACTACGAGCAGTACTTC	CASSEGLANYEQYF
-	-	TRBV5-1	TRBJ2-2	TGCGCCAGCAGCAGGGACGGCGGGATCGGCACCGGGGAGCTGTTTTTT	CASSRDGGIGTGELFF
-	-	TRBV7-2	TRBJ1-2	TGTGCCAGCAGCTTAGTGAGAGCTTCCTATGGCTACACCTTC	CASSLVRASYGYTF
TRBD1	-	TRBV2	TRBJ1-3	TGTGCCAGCAGTCCGAGGACAGGGACGGGAAACACCATATATTTT	CASSPRTGTGNTIYF
-	-	TRBV30	TRBJ1-1	TGTGCCTGGGCCCGTTTGAGACAGACCCTTGGGGCTGAAGCTTTCTTT	CAWARLRQTLGAEAFF
TRBD1	-	TRBV5-1	TRBJ2-3	TGCGCCAGCAGCTTGGCCCTAACAGGGGGTACGCAGTATTTT	CASSLALTGGTQYF
-	-	TRBV5-3	TRBJ2-1	TGTGCCAGAAGCTTGTGTCCGGGATTCAATGAGCAGTTCTTC	CARSLCPGFNEQFF
TRBD2	-	TRBV7-2	TRBJ2-1	TGTGCCAGCAGCTTAACTAGCGGGGTTTACAATGAGCAGTTCTTC	CASSLTSGVYNEQFF
-	few	TRBV30	TRBJ2-1	TGTGCCTGGAGTAAGCCAGGGGAGCAGTTCTTC	CAWSKPGEQFF
-	-	TRBV19	TRBJ1-5	TGTGCCTCAGAGAGGTTGGGGGGGAGCAATCAGCCCCAGCATTTT	CASERLGGSNQPQHF